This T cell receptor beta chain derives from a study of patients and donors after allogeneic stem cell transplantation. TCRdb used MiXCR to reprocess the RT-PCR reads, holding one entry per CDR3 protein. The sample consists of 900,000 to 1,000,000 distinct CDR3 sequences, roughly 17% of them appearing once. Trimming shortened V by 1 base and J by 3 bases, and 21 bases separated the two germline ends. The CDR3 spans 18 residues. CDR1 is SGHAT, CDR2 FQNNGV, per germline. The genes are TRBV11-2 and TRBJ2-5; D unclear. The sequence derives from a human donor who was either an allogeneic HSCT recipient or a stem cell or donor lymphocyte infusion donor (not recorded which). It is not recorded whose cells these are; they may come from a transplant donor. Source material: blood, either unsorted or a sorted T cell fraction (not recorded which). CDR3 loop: CASSLGAVGSGFKETQYF. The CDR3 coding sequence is TGTGCCAGCAGCTTAGGAGCCGTTGGGTCTGGGTTTAAAGAGACCCAGTACTTC.